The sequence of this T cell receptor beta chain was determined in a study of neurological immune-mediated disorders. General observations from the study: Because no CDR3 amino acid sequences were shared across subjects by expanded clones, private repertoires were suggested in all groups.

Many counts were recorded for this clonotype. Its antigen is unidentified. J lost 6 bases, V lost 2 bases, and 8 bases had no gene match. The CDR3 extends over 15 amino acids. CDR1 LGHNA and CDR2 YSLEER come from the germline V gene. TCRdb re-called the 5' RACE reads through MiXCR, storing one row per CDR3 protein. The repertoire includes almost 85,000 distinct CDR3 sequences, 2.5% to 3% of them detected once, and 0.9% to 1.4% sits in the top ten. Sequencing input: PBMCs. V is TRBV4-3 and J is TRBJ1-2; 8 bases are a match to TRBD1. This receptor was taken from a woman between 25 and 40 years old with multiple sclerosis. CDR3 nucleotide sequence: TGCGCCAGCAGCCAACTCCCAGGGGGCAGGAATGGCTACACCTTC. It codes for CASSQLPGGRNGYTF.